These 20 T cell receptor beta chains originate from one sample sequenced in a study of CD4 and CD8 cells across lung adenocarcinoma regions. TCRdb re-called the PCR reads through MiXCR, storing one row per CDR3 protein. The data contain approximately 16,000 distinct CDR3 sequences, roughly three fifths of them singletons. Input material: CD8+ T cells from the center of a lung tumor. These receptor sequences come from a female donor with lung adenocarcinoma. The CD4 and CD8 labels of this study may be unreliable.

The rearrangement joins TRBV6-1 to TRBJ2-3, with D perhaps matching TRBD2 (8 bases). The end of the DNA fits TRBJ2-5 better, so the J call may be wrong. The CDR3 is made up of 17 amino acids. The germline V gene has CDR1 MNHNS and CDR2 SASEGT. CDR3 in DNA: TGTGCCAGCAGTGGGGGACTAGGGGGCGGTGTCACAGATACCCAGTACTTC. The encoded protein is CASSGGLGGGVTDTQYF.

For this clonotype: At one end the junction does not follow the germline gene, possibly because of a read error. The CDR3 sequence: CGGSRGAGSQDTQYF. The CDR3 DNA sequence: TGTGGCGGGAGTAGGGGGGCGGGGAGCCAAGATACGCAGTACTTT. The gene calls are TRBV6-1 and TRBJ2-5; D possibly corresponds to TRBD2 (7 bases). Germline CDR1 reads MNHNS; CDR2 reads SASEGT. This CDR3 comprises 15 residues.

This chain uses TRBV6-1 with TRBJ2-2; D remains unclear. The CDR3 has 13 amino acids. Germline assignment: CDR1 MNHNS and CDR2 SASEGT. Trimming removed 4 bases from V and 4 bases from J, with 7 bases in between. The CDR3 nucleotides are TGTGCCAGCAGTGTGGAGAGCACCGGGGAGCTGTTTTTT. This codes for CASSVESTGELFF.

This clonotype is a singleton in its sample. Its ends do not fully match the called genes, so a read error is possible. The CDR3 nucleotides read TGTGGCAGGGGTCGGGGGAGCGGGGGCCAAGAGACCCAGTATTTC. Translated: CGRGRGSGGQETQYF. V gene TRBV6-1 combines with J gene TRBJ2-5, with TRBD2 identical over 8 bases. This CDR3 has 15 amino acids. Germline values: CDR1 MNHNS, CDR2 SASEGT.

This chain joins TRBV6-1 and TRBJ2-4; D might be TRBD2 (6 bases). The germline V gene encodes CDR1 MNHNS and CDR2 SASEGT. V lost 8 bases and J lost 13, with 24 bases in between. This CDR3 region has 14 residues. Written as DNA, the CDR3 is TGTGCCAGCTCGGGGGTGAGAGTCAGAGATACGCAGTACTTC. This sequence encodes CASSGVRVRDTQYF.

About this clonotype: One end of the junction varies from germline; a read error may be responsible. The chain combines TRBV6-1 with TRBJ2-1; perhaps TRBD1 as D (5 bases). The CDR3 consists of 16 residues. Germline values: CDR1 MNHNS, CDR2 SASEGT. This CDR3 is CASSTRPTEIYSPLHF. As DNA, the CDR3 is TGTGCCAGCAGTACCCGTCCGACAGAGATCTATTCACCCCTCCACTTC.

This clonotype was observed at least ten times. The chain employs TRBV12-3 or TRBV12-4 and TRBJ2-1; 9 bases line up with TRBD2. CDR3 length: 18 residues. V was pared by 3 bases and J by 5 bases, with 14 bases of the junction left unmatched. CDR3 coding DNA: TGTGCCAGCAGTTTGGCGGGGGGGGGGGGGGGGGGCGACAATGAGCAGTTCTTC. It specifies CASSLAGGGGGGDNEQFF.

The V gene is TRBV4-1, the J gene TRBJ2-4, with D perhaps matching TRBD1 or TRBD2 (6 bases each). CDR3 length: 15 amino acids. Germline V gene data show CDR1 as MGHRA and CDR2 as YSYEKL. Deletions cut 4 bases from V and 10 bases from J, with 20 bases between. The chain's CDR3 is CASSPGASAKDIQYF. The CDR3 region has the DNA TGCGCCAGCAGCCCGGGGGCGAGCGCCAAAGATATTCAGTACTTC.

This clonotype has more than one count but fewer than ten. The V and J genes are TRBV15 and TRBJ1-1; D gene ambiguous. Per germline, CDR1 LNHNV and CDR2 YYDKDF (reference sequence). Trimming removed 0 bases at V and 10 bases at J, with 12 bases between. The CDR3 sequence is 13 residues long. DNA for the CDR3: TGTGCCACCAGCAGAGATGAAGGGATGGGAGCTTTCTTT. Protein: CATSRDEGMGAFF.

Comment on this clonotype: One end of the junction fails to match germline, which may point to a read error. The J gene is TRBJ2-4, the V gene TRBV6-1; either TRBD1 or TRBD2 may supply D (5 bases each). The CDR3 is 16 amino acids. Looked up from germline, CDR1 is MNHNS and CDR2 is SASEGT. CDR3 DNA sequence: TGTGCCAGCAGTCCTACGGGGCTGCCAGCCACAGACACGCAGTACTTT. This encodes CASSPTGLPATDTQYF.

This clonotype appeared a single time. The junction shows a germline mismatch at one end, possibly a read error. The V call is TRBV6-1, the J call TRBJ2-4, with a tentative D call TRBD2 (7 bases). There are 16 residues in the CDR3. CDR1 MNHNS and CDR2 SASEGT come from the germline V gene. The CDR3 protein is CASSPGGRGAKNTQYF. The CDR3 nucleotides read TGTGCCAGCAGCCCCGGGGGGCGGGGAGCCAAAAACACTCAGTATTTC.

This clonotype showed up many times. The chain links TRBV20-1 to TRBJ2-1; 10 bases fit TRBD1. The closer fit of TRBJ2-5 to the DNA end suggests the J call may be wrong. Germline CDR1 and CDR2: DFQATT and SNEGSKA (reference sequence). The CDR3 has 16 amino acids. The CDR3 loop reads CSALLRDRGGGETQYF. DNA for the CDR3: TGCAGTGCCCTACTCCGGGACAGGGGAGGGGGGGAGACCCAGTACTTC.

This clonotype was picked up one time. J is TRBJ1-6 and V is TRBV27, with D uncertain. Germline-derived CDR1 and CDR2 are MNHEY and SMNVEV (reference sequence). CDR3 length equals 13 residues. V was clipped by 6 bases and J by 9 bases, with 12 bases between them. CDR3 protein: CASSTTVGSPLHF. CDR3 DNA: TGTGCCAGCAGCACTACAGTCGGTTCACCCCTCCACTTT.

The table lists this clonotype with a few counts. CDR3: CASSLMLGRATDTQYF. In DNA, the CDR3 is TGTGCCAGCAGCTTAATGTTAGGCAGAGCGACAGATACGCAGTATTTT. This chain joins TRBV11-2 and TRBJ2-3; no clear D. The V gene's germline CDR1 is SGHAT and CDR2 FQNNGV. V shed 2 bases and J shed 3 bases, with 15 bases lying between them. There are 16 residues in the CDR3.

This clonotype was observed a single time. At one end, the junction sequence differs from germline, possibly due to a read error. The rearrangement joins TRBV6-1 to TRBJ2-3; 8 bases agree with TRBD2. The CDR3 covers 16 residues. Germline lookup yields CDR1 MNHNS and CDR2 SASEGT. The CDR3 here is CASGASGHPTQDTQYF. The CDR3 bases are TGTGCCAGCGGGGCTAGCGGGCACCCAACCCAAGATACGCAGTATTTC.

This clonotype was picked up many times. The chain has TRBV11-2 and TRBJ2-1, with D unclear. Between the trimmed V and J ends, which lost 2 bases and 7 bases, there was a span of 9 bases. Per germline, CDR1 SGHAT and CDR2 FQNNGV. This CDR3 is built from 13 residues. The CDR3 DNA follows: TGTGCCAGCAGCTTAAGCCCGGAAAATGAGCAGTTCTTC. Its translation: CASSLSPENEQFF.

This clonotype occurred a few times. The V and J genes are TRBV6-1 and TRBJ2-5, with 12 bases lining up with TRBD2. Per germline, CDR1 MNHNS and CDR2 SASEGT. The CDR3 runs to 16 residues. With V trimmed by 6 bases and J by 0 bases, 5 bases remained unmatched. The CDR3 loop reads CASRSRLAGDQETQYF. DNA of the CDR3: TGTGCCAGCAGATCCCGACTAGCGGGAGACCAAGAGACCCAGTACTTC.

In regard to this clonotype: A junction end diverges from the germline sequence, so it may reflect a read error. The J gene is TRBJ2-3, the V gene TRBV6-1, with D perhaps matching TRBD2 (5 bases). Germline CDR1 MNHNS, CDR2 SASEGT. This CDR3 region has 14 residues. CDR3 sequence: CASSKGPRAETQYF. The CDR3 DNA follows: TGTGCCAGCAGTAAAGGACCGAGGGCAGAGACGCAGTACTTT.

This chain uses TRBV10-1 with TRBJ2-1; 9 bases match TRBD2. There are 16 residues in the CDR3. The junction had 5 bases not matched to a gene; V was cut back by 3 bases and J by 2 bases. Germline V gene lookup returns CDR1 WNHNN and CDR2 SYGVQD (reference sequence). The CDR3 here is CASSDRREGPYNEQFF. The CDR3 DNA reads TGCGCCAGCAGTGACAGGCGGGAGGGCCCCTACAATGAGCAGTTCTTC.

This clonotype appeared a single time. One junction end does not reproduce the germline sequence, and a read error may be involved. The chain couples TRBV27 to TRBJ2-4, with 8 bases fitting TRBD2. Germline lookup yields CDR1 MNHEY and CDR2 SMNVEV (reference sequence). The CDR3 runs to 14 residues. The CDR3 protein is CGSGGLSRTNTQYF. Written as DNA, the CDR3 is TGCGGCAGCGGGGGCTTATCCCGCACAAACACGCAGTACTTC.